The 14 T cell receptor beta chains below were found in one sample sequenced in a study of graft-versus-host responses after intestinal transplantation. Generated by immunoSEQ multiplex PCR, the TCRdb table keeps only in-frame clones and is missing some. The table lists 27,000 or so clones, 82% of them singletons. Antigens of these TCRs are unknown. Here the sequenced sample was unstimulated CD4+ T cells sorted from spleen or lymph node cells, taken before intestinal transplant. The receptors originated from a human donor who received an intestinal transplant.

The chain couples TRBV11-2 to TRBJ2-2; the match to TRBD2 covers 13 bases. Unmatched junction bases numbered 3, after V lost 5 bases and J lost 6 bases. This CDR3 has 15 amino acids. The V gene's germline CDR1 is SGHAT and CDR2 FQNNGV. For the CDR3, the DNA is TGTGCCAGCAGCGCTACTAGCGGGGGGGCCGGGGAGCTGTTTTTT. Its protein is CASSATSGGAGELFF.

V and J are TRBV6-5 and TRBJ2-7; tentative D call: TRBD2 (6 bases). V shed 2 bases and J shed 5 bases, with 19 bases lying between them. The CDR3 covers 16 residues. The V gene's germline CDR1 is MNHEY and CDR2 SVGAGI. As DNA, the CDR3 is TGTGCCAGCAGTTACCGAAATGCGTGGGGGGTCAACGAGCAGTACTTC. Translated: CASSYRNAWGVNEQYF.

The chain joins TRBV5-1 to TRBJ2-7; TRBD1 aligns across 8 bases. The CDR3 is made up of 14 amino acids. Germline lookup yields CDR1 SGHRS and CDR2 YFSETQ. V lost 5 bases and J lost 4; bases outside the gene matches: 8. CDR3 region: CASRPGTGGYEQYF. The CDR3 DNA reads TGCGCCAGCAGGCCCGGGACAGGTGGTTACGAGCAGTACTTC.

The chain has TRBV16 and TRBJ2-1; D remains unclear. The germline gives CDR1 KGHSY, CDR2 FQNENV. The V end lost 0 bases, the J end lost 6 bases, and 3 bases lay between the germline ends. The CDR3 runs to 12 residues. The CDR3 loop reads CASSQSVNEQFF. The CDR3 DNA reads as TGTGCCAGCAGCCAATCGGTCAATGAGCAGTTCTTC.

The chain uses TRBV6-1 and TRBJ2-3; the D gene could be TRBD1 or TRBD2 (6 bases each). In germline, CDR1 is MNHNS, CDR2 SASEGT. Trimming left V 2 bases short and J 0 bases short, with 12 bases between. The CDR3 has 16 residues. The CDR3 DNA reads as TGTGCCAGCAGTGAATCGGGGGCGGCTAGCACAGATACGCAGTATTTT. This sequence encodes CASSESGAASTDTQYF.

This chain uses TRBV7-9 with TRBJ1-2, with D uncertain. There are 13 residues in the CDR3. Trimming left V 0 bases short and J 4 bases short, with 6 bases between. Germline CDR1 and CDR2: SEHNR and FQNEAQ (reference sequence). Here the CDR3 reads CASSLAAAYGYTF. In DNA, the CDR3 is TGTGCCAGCAGCTTAGCGGCGGCCTATGGCTACACCTTC. Filled out from reference TRBV7-9 and TRBJ1-2, the complete variable domain reads DTGVSQNPRHKITKRGQNVTFRCDPISEHNRLYWYRQTLGQGPEFLTYFQNEAQLEKSRLLSDRFSAERPKGSFSTLEIQRTEQGDSAMYLCASSLAAAYGYTFGSGTRLTVV.

This clone was picked up a small number of times. V is TRBV7-9 and J is TRBJ1-5; 8 bases fit TRBD1. Germline V gene lookup returns CDR1 SEHNR and CDR2 FQNEAQ (reference sequence). CDR3 length: 19 residues. V lost 1 base, J lost 2 bases, and 13 bases stayed unmatched. CDR3 sequence (DNA): TGTGCCAGCAGCTTAGTCGTCAGGGGGCGCGAATTTGGCAATCAGCCCCAGCATTTT. This translates into CASSLVVRGREFGNQPQHF.

This chain connects TRBV29-1 to TRBJ2-2; a weak D match, TRBD1 (5 bases). CDR3 length equals 14 residues. Trimming cost V 5 bases and J 0 bases, with 10 bases left between them. The germline V gene encodes CDR1 SQVTM and CDR2 ANQGSEA. The CDR3 sequence: CSVFGRANTGELFF. The CDR3 DNA reads TGCAGCGTTTTCGGCAGGGCGAACACCGGGGAGCTGTTTTTT.

The chain links TRBV4-2 to TRBJ2-3; D not resolved. CDR3 length equals 14 residues. Germline loops: CDR1 LGHNA, CDR2 YNFKEQ. V was shortened by 1 base and J by 6 bases, with 11 bases between the two germline ends. This CDR3 is CASSQGHAADTQYF. CDR3 bases: TGTGCCAGCAGCCAAGGTCATGCCGCTGATACGCAGTATTTT.

This chain links TRBV7-9 with TRBJ1-4; no reliable D call. CDR1 is SEHNR and CDR2 is FQNEAQ in the germline V gene (reference sequence). The CDR3 has 15 residues. Trimming took off 8 bases at V and 1 base at J, with 14 bases between the two ends. For the CDR3, the DNA is TGTGCCAGCGTGGCGGAACAGCTAACTAATGAAAAACTGTTTTTT. This translates into CASVAEQLTNEKLFF.

The rearrangement joins TRBV5-1 to TRBJ2-2; 7 nucleotides agree with TRBD2. Germline V gene lookup returns CDR1 SGHRS and CDR2 YFSETQ. J gave up 2 bases and V 0 bases, and 7 bases lay outside the gene matches. The length of the CDR3 is 17 residues. The CDR3 DNA sequence: TGCGCCAGCAGCTTGGGGCGGGAGACCCTTAACACCGGGGAGCTGTTTTTT. Its translation is CASSLGRETLNTGELFF.

The V and J genes are TRBV5-1 and TRBJ2-3; perhaps TRBD2 as D (5 bases). Germline loops: CDR1 SGHRS, CDR2 YFSETQ. The V gene lost 0 bases and the J gene lost 4 bases, with 12 bases spanning the gap. The CDR3 consists of 15 residues. CDR3: CASSLAGLLADTQYF. The CDR3 DNA is TGCGCCAGCAGCTTGGCCGGACTGCTGGCAGATACGCAGTATTTT.

The chain couples TRBV19 to TRBJ1-6; weak D call: TRBD1 (5 bases). Germline assignment: CDR1 LNHDA and CDR2 SQIVND (reference sequence). Trimming removed 6 bases at V and 6 bases at J, with 9 bases between. The CDR3 length is 13 residues. The CDR3: CASRAGVNSPLHF. The CDR3 DNA is TGTGCCAGTAGAGCGGGGGTTAATTCACCCCTCCACTTT.

This chain joins TRBV4-1 and TRBJ1-1; D gene unclear. The CDR3 spans 15 residues. The V gene's germline CDR1 is MGHRA and CDR2 YSYEKL. The V and J ends lost 4 bases and 0 bases respectively, with 12 bases between them. The CDR3 loop is CASSPIGAMNTEAFF. The CDR3 DNA follows: TGCGCCAGCAGCCCTATCGGTGCTATGAACACTGAAGCTTTCTTT.